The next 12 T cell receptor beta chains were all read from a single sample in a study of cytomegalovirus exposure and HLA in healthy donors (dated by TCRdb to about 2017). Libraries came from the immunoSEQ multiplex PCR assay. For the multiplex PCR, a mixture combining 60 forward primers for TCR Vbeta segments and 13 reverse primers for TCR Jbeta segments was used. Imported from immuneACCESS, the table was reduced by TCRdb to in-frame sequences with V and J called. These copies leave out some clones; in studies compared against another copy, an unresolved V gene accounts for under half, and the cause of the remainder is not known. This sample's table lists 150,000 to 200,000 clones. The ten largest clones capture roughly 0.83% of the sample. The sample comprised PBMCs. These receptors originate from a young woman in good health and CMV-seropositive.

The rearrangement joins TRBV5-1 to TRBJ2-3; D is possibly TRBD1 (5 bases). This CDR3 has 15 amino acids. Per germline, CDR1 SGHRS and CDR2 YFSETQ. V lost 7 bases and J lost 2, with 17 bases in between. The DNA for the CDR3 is TGCGCCAGCGGTTTCCGTGGACACATCACAGATACGCAGTATTTT. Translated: CASGFRGHITDTQYF.

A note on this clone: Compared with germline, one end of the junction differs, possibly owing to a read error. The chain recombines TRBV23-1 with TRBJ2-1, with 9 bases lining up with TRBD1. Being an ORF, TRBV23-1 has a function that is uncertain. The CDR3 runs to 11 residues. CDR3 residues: CASSHRTGVVF. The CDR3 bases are TGCGCCAGCAGTCACCGGACAGGGGTAGTCTTC.

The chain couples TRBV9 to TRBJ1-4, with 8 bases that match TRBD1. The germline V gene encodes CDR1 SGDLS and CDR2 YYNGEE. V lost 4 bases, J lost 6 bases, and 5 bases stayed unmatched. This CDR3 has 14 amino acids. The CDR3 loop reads CASSRTGLDEKLFF. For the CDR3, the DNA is TGTGCCAGCAGCCGGACAGGGTTAGATGAAAAACTGTTTTTT.

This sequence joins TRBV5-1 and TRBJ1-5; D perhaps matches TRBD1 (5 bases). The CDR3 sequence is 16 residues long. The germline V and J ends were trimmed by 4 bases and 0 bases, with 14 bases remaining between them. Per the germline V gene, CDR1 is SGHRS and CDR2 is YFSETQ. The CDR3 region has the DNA TGCGCCAGCAGCCTACGCCCGACAGATAGCAATCAGCCCCAGCATTTT. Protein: CASSLRPTDSNQPQHF. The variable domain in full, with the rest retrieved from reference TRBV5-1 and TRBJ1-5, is KAGVTQTPRYLIKTRGQQVTLSCSPISGHRSVSWYQQTPGQGLQFLFEYFSETQRNKGNFPGRFSGRQFSNSRSEMNVSTLELGDSALYLCASSLRPTDSNQPQHFGDGTRLSIL.

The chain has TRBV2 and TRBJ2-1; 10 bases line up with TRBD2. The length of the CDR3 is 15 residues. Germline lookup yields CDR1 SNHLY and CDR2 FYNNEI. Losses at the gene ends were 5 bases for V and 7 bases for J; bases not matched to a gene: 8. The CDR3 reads CASSNQRGGRNEQFF. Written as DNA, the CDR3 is TGTGCCAGCAGTAATCAGCGGGGGGGACGGAATGAGCAGTTCTTC.

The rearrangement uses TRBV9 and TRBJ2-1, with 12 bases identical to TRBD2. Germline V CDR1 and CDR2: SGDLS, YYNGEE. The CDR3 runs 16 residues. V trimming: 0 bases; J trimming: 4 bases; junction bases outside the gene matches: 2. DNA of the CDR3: TGTGCCAGCAGCGTAGAACTAGCGGGGGGATACAATGAGCAGTTCTTC. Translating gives CASSVELAGGYNEQFF.

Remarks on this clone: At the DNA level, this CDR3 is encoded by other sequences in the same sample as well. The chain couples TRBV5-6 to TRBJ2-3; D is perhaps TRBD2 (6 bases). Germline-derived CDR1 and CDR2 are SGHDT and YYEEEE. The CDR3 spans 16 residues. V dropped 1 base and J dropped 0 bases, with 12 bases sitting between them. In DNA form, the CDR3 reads TGTGCCAGCAGCTTGTGGGACTTCCCTAGCACAGATACGCAGTATTTT. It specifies CASSLWDFPSTDTQYF.

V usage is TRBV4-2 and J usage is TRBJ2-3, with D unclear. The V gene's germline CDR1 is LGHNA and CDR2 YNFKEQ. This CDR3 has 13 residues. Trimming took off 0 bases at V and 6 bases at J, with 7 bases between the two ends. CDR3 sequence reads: CASSQDARDTQYF. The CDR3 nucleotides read TGTGCCAGCAGCCAAGATGCACGGGATACGCAGTATTTT.

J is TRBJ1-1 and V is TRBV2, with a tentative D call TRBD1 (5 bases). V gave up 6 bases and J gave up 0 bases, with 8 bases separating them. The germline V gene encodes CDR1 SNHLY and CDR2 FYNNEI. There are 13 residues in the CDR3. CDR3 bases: TGTGCCAGCAGGGCGGGACTGAACACTGAAGCTTTCTTT. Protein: CASRAGLNTEAFF.

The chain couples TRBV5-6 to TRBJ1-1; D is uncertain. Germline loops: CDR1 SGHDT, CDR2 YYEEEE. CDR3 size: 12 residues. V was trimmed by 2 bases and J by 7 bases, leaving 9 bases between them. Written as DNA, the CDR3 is TGTGCCAGCAGCTTTTCTGGAGGTGAAGCTTTCTTT. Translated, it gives CASSFSGGEAFF. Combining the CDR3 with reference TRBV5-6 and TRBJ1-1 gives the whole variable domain DAGVTQSPTHLIKTRGQQVTLRCSPKSGHDTVSWYQQALGQGPQFIFQYYEEEERQRGNFPDRFSGHQFPNYSSELNVNALLLGDSALYLCASSFSGGEAFFGQGTRLTVV.

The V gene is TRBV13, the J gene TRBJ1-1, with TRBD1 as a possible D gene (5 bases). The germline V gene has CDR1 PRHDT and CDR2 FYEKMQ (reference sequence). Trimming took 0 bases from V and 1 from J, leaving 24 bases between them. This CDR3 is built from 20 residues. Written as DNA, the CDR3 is TGTGCCAGCAGCTTAGGAAGACGGGTCCCTATCGACAGCGAGAACACTGAAGCTTTCTTT. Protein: CASSLGRRVPIDSENTEAFF.

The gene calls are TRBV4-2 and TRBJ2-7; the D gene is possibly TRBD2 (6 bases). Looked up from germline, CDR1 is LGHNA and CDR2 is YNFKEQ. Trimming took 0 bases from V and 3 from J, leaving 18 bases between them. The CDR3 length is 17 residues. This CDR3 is CASSQDRNRDWYYEQYF. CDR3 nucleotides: TGTGCCAGCAGCCAAGATAGAAACCGGGACTGGTACTACGAGCAGTACTTC.